These 6 T cell receptor beta chains were sequenced from one sample in a study of cytomegalovirus exposure and HLA in healthy donors. Vbeta (60) and Jbeta (13) primers were used in the PCR. Method: immunoSEQ multiplex PCR; TCRdb's copy keeps in-frame clones and lacks some. The repertoire holds around 130,000 clones, with about 74% as singletons. Sequenced: PBMCs. The receptors were sampled from a woman aged 45 to 65 in good health and CMV-seropositive.

Only one count was recorded for this clone. The CDR3 spells CASIPAGADGMNTEAFF. The CDR3 DNA is TGTGCCAGTATACCCGCGGGGGCGGATGGGATGAACACTGAAGCTTTCTTT. The chain joins TRBV19 to TRBJ1-1, with D perhaps TRBD1 (6 bases). The CDR3 is 17 amino acids. Trimming cost V 7 bases and J 0 bases, with 21 bases left between them. Germline V CDR1 and CDR2: LNHDA, SQIVND (reference sequence). Supplemented by reference TRBV19 and TRBJ1-1, the full variable domain reads DGGITQSPKYLFRKEGQNVTLSCEQNLNHDAMYWYRQDPGQGLRLIYYSQIVNDFQKGDIAEGYSVSREKKESFPLTVTSAQKNPTAFYLCASIPAGADGMNTEAFFGQGTRLTVV.

This rearrangement joins TRBV4-3 to TRBJ2-2, with D unclear. V shed 3 bases and J shed 2 bases, with 4 bases lying between them. This CDR3 is built from 13 residues. Germline CDR1 reads LGHNA; CDR2 reads YSLEER. The CDR3 is CASSQTNTGELFF. CDR3 bases: TGCGCCAGCAGCCAGACTAACACCGGGGAGCTGTTTTTT.

The count of this clone is one. The V gene is TRBV7-2, the J gene TRBJ2-7, with 12 nucleotides matching TRBD1. Germline-derived CDR1 and CDR2 are SGHTA and FQGNSA. V was clipped by 2 bases and J by 6 bases; unmatched bases: 5. This CDR3 is built from 15 residues. Here the CDR3 DNA reads TGTGCCAGCAGCTTAACCGGGACAGGGGGCACCGAGCAGTACTTC. Translation gives CASSLTGTGGTEQYF.

This chain connects TRBV2 to TRBJ2-5, with D perhaps TRBD1 (6 bases). Germline CDR1 SNHLY, CDR2 FYNNEI. V lost 8 bases and J 5 bases, leaving 15 bases between the germline ends. The CDR3 has 13 amino acids. CDR3 nucleotides: TGTGCCAGCGGGACAAACTCAAGGGAGACCCAGTACTTC. This sequence encodes CASGTNSRETQYF.

This chain joins TRBV5-4 and TRBJ2-1, with 7 bases aligning to TRBD1. CDR1 is SGHNT, CDR2 YYREEE, per germline (reference sequence). CDR3 length equals 13 residues. J lost 10 bases, V lost 5 bases, and 9 bases had no gene match. The CDR3, as DNA: TGTGCCAGCAGGGGCTGGCAGGACAGGGAGCAGTTCTTC. Translation: CASRGWQDREQFF.

The chain couples TRBV27 to TRBJ1-5; TRBD1 is a possible D gene (6 bases). This CDR3 is 15 amino acids long. Germline assignment: CDR1 MNHEY and CDR2 SMNVEV (reference sequence). V lost 6 bases and J 6 bases, leaving 18 bases between the germline ends. The CDR3 DNA reads TGTGCCAGCAGCCCTAATACAGGGAGGGGTCAGCCCCAGCATTTT. Protein: CASSPNTGRGQPQHF.